These T cell receptor beta chains were read from a single sample in a study of blood T cell repertoires in COVID-19. Libraries were prepared by immunoSEQ multiplex PCR; TCRdb keeps only in-frame clonotypes and omits some of them. The sample has 150,000 to 190,000 clones; roughly 71% are singletons. Sequenced sample: peripheral blood. The receptors originated from a woman older than 75 with acute or convalescent COVID-19. The CDR3 runs from the conserved cysteine through the conserved F or W. D genes are given only for firm matches. Only part of the rows carry a size: once, few, many, or a class if the clone is expanded.

TRBV5-1	TRBJ2-3	NA	NA	CASSLERPDTQYF	TGCGCCAGCAGCTTGGAGCGGCCAGATACGCAGTATTTT
TRBV5-1	TRBJ1-3	TRBD1	NA	CASSPGTGGPGNTIYF	TGCGCCAGCAGCCCTGGGACAGGTGGACCTGGAAACACCATATATTTT
TRBV7-8	TRBJ1-2	NA	NA	CASSLAAGAGYTF	TGTGCCAGCAGCTTAGCGGCAGGTGCTGGCTACACCTTC
TRBV7-9	TRBJ1-1	NA	NA	CASSFEGDPREAFF	TGTGCCAGCAGCTTCGAGGGGGACCCTAGGGAAGCTTTCTTT
TRBV7-2	TRBJ2-1	TRBD2	NA	CASSLLAGGPRSYNEQFF	TGTGCCAGCAGCCTACTAGCGGGAGGGCCTCGGTCCTACAATGAGCAGTTCTTC
TRBV6-2/TRBV6-3	TRBJ2-7	NA	NA	CASSYPGVAGYEQYF	TGTGCCAGCAGTTACCCCGGTGTCGCGGGGTACGAGCAGTACTTC
TRBV5-1	TRBJ1-4	NA	NA	CASSLGQANEKLFF	TGCGCCAGCAGCTTGGGACAGGCAAATGAAAAACTGTTTTTT
TRBV7-6	TRBJ2-3	NA	NA	CASSLGGLGSTDTQYF	TGTGCCAGCAGCTTAGGGGGCCTAGGAAGCACAGATACGCAGTATTTT
TRBV6-6	TRBJ2-2	NA	NA	CASTPSGELFF	TGTGCCAGCACCCCCTCTGGGGAGCTGTTTTTT
TRBV5-1	TRBJ2-7	TRBD1	NA	CASSQTGTETGYEQYF	TGCGCCAGCAGCCAAACCGGGACAGAAACTGGATACGAGCAGTACTTC
TRBV5-4	TRBJ2-1	TRBD2	NA	CASSFSGGAGEQFF	TGTGCCAGCAGCTTTAGCGGGGGGGCAGGGGAGCAGTTCTTC
TRBV10-3	TRBJ2-7	TRBD1	NA	CAISGAGQGMLGYEQYF	TGTGCCATCAGTGGAGCTGGACAGGGAATGCTTGGCTACGAGCAGTACTTC
TRBV18	TRBJ2-2	TRBD2	NA	CASSGLAGAGELFF	TGTGCCAGCTCAGGGCTAGCGGGAGCCGGGGAGCTGTTTTTT
TRBV3-1/TRBV3-2	TRBJ1-2	TRBD1	NA	CASSNPTGGHGYTF	TGTGCCAGCAGCAACCCGACAGGGGGTCATGGCTACACCTTC
TRBV18	TRBJ2-1	TRBD1	once	CASSPSGGSEFF	TGTGCCAGCTCACCCTCAGGGGGTAGCGAGTTCTTC
TRBV3-1/TRBV3-2	TRBJ2-3	NA	NA	CASSQGAGSGTDTQYF	TGTGCCAGCAGCCAAGGGGCGGGGAGTGGCACAGATACGCAGTATTTT
TRBV3-1/TRBV3-2	TRBJ2-2	TRBD1	NA	CASSQRDRVIGELFF	TGTGCCAGCAGCCAAAGGGACAGGGTAATCGGGGAGCTGTTTTTT
TRBV30	TRBJ1-6	NA	NA	CAWSVAEDSPLHF	TGTGCCTGGAGTGTAGCCGAGGATTCACCCCTCCACTTT
TRBV5-6	TRBJ2-7	NA	NA	CASSIWPYEQYF	TGTGCCAGCAGCATCTGGCCCTACGAGCAGTACTTC
TRBV19	TRBJ2-2	NA	NA	CASSIGSSRAGELFF	TGTGCCAGTAGTATAGGGAGTAGTCGGGCCGGGGAGCTGTTTTTT
TRBV18	TRBJ2-1	TRBD1	NA	CASSPPIRQGDSSYNEQFF	TGTGCCAGCTCACCACCCATCCGACAGGGAGACAGCTCCTACAATGAGCAGTTCTTC
TRBV6-5	TRBJ2-1	TRBD2	NA	CASAKTSGGWNEQFF	TGTGCCAGCGCGAAAACTAGCGGGGGTTGGAATGAGCAGTTCTTC
TRBV4-2	TRBJ2-7	NA	NA	CASSQDMGQLEQYF	TGTGCCAGCAGCCAAGATATGGGGCAACTCGAGCAGTACTTC
TRBV6-5	TRBJ1-3	NA	NA	CASSTHSGNTIYF	TGTGCCAGCAGTACACATTCCGGAAACACCATATATTTT
TRBV11-1	TRBJ2-1	NA	few	CASSLGPMGGNEQFF	TGTGCCAGCAGCTTGGGGCCCATGGGAGGCAATGAGCAGTTCTTC
TRBV6-5	TRBJ2-3	NA	NA	CASSHRAQGGNTQYF	TGTGCCAGCAGTCACCGGGCCCAGGGCGGGAATACGCAGTATTTT
TRBV7-9	TRBJ1-2	TRBD1	NA	CASSPRTGVNYGYTF	TGTGCCAGCAGCCCGAGGACAGGAGTTAACTATGGCTACACCTTC
TRBV19	TRBJ1-2	NA	few	CASSMEGTYRLSQGYTF	TGTGCCAGTAGTATGGAGGGGACCTACAGACTTTCTCAGGGCTACACCTTC
TRBV5-1	TRBJ2-2	NA	NA	CASSLRGGTANTGELFF	TGCGCCAGCAGCTTGAGAGGCGGGACAGCAAACACCGGGGAGCTGTTTTTT
TRBV11-3	TRBJ2-1	NA	few	CASSGTHADNEQFF	TGTGCCAGCAGCGGGACACACGCCGACAATGAGCAGTTCTTC
TRBV7-6	TRBJ2-1	NA	NA	CASSLAGVYNEQFF	TGTGCCAGCAGCTTAGCGGGAGTCTACAATGAGCAGTTCTTC
TRBV7-9	TRBJ1-2	NA	NA	CASSDDSLLSNYGYTF	TGTGCCAGCAGCGACGACAGCCTATTGTCTAACTATGGCTACACCTTC
TRBV2	TRBJ1-2	NA	NA	CASSESRGNTYGYTF	TGTGCCAGCAGTGAAAGCAGGGGCAATACCTATGGCTACACCTTC
TRBV6-1	TRBJ2-3	TRBD1	NA	CASSGWDRGGTDTQYF	TGTGCCAGCAGTGGATGGGACAGGGGCGGCACAGATACGCAGTATTTT
TRBV9	TRBJ2-6	NA	NA	CASSPPHRGSGANVLTF	TGTGCCAGCAGCCCACCCCACCGGGGCTCTGGGGCCAACGTCCTGACTTTC
TRBV27	TRBJ1-1	NA	NA	CASSLNRGTEAFF	TGTGCCAGCAGTTTAAATCGGGGGACTGAAGCTTTCTTT
TRBV20-1	TRBJ1-4	NA	NA	CSARDLGKLFF	TGCAGTGCTAGAGATCTAGGAAAACTGTTTTTT
TRBV6-6	TRBJ1-2	TRBD1	NA	CASSPGTGESYGYTF	TGTGCCAGCAGCCCAGGGACAGGGGAGTCCTATGGCTACACCTTC
TRBV5-1	TRBJ2-3	NA	once	CASTALGQTDTQYF	TGCGCCAGCACCGCCCTCGGACAGACAGATACGCAGTATTTT
TRBV19	TRBJ2-7	TRBD2	once	CASSIRTSGTYEQYF	TGTGCCAGTAGTATTAGGACTAGCGGGACTTACGAGCAGTACTTC